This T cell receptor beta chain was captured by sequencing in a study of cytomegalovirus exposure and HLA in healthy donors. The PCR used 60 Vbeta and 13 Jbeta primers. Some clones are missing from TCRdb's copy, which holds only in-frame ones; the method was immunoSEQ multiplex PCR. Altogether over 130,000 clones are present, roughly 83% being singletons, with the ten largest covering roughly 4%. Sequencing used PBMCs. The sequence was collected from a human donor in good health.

CDR3 sequence reads: CASSLGQTTDTQYF. In nucleotides, the CDR3 is TGTGCCAGCAGCCTAGGACAGACCACAGATACGCAGTATTTT. The chain uses TRBV11-2 and TRBJ2-3, with TRBD1 as a possible D gene (6 bases). Germline V lookup: CDR1 SGHAT, CDR2 FQNNGV. This CDR3 spans 14 amino acids. Deletions cut 5 bases from V and 2 bases from J, with 11 bases between.